These 29 T cell receptor beta chains were sequenced from one sample in a study of patients and donors after allogeneic stem cell transplantation. Using its own MiXCR run on the RT-PCR reads, TCRdb lists one record per CDR3 protein. The repertoire has about 230,000 distinct CDR3 sequences, less than 15% of them found once; the top ten carry around a tenth. The material sequenced was blood, either unsorted or a sorted T cell fraction (not recorded which). The receptor set was obtained from a human donor who was either an allogeneic HSCT recipient or a stem cell or donor lymphocyte infusion donor (not recorded which). It is not recorded whose cells these are; they may come from a transplant donor.

The V call is TRBV20-1, the J call TRBJ2-3, with 7 positions matching TRBD2. Germline CDR1 DFQATT, CDR2 SNEGSKA (reference sequence). The CDR3 contains 15 residues. V dropped 1 base and J dropped 0; count of bases not matched to a gene: 4. Here the CDR3 reads CSARVGGVSTDTQYF. The CDR3 nucleotides are TGCAGTGCTAGAGTTGGGGGGGTCAGCACAGATACGCAGTATTTT.

The chain carries TRBV20-1 and TRBJ2-3; TRBD2 aligns across 13 bases. The CDR3 is made up of 15 amino acids. V trimming: 5 bases; J trimming: 2 bases; junction bases outside the gene matches: 4. Germline CDR1 reads DFQATT; CDR2 reads SNEGSKA (reference sequence). The CDR3, as DNA: TGCAGTGCTGCCGGGACTAGCGGGACCACAGATACGCAGTATTTT. Translating gives CSAAGTSGTTDTQYF.

For the CDR3, the DNA is TGTGCCAGCAGCACCTTGGACAGGAACTATGGCTACACCTTC. Its protein is CASSTLDRNYGYTF. The rearrangement links TRBV21-1 to TRBJ1-2; TRBD1, the table's D call, was not compared with the DNA. TRBV21-1 is marked as a pseudogene. The CDR3 length is 14 residues.

This clonotype appeared many times. The genes are TRBV11-3 and TRBJ2-2; 7 positions agree with TRBD2. The trim removed 8 bases at V and 0 bases at J, leaving 3 bases unmatched. The CDR3 has 14 amino acids. Germline V gene lookup returns CDR1 SGHNT and CDR2 YENEEA. CDR3 coding DNA: TGTGCCAGCCAACTAGCGCCGAACACCGGGGAGCTGTTTTTT. Its translation is CASQLAPNTGELFF.

The gene calls are TRBV3-1 and TRBJ1-3; D is unresolved. Per germline, CDR1 LGHDT and CDR2 YNNKEL (reference sequence). This CDR3 is built from 14 residues. V was shortened by 2 bases and J by 3 bases, with 8 bases between the two germline ends. The CDR3: CASSQRGGGNTIYF. CDR3 DNA sequence: TGTGCCAGCAGCCAACGAGGCGGTGGAAACACCATATATTTT. Together with reference TRBV3-1 and TRBJ1-3, the CDR3 gives the full variable domain: DTAVSQTPKYLVTQMGNDKSIKCEQNLGHDTMYWYKQDSKKFLKIMFSYNNKELIINETVPNRFSPKSPDKAHLNLHINSLELGDSAVYFCASSQRGGGNTIYFGEGSWLTVV.

CDR3 DNA sequence: TGCAGTGCTAGCACTAGCGGGAGTTCAGGAGGCTACAATGAGCAGTTCTTC. This codes for CSASTSGSSGGYNEQFF. This chain uses TRBV20-1 with TRBJ2-1; 11 nucleotides line up with TRBD2. This CDR3 has 17 residues. CDR1 and CDR2 from the germline V gene are DFQATT and SNEGSKA (reference sequence). V shed 3 bases, J shed 3 bases, and the junction held 10 bases outside the gene matches.

Ten or more counts support this clonotype. V gene TRBV6-1 combines with J gene TRBJ1-2; D gene unclear. The CDR3 is made up of 14 amino acids. The ends were cut back, 5 bases at V and 3 bases at J, with 13 bases in the middle. Germline CDR1 is MNHNS and CDR2 is SASEGT. CDR3 sequence (DNA): TGTGCCAGCAGTCCCCGGACGTCGGACTATGGCTACACCTTC. Residues: CASSPRTSDYGYTF.

The chain carries TRBV21-1 and TRBJ2-1; the D call in the table, TRBD1, was not verified against the DNA. TRBV21-1 is marked as a pseudogene. The CDR3 contains 15 residues. The DNA for the CDR3 is TGTGCCAGCAGCAAACTTGGGGGGCCGGGCGATGAGCAGTTCTTC. This codes for CASSKLGGPGDEQFF.

There are many counts of this clonotype. The rearrangement links TRBV6-6 to TRBJ1-1, with D uncertain. The V gene's germline CDR1 is MNHNY and CDR2 SVGAGI (reference sequence). CDR3 length equals 9 residues. Trimming pared 8 bases from V and 10 bases from J, leaving 8 bases between. The CDR3 loop reads CASGVAAFF. In DNA form, the CDR3 reads TGTGCCAGCGGTGTTGCAGCTTTCTTT.

This clonotype was seen many times. The chain combines TRBV30 with TRBJ1-3; 8 bases fit TRBD1. The germline CDR1 and CDR2 sequences are GTSNPN and SVGIG (reference sequence). The CDR3 runs to 17 residues. The trim removed 0 bases at V and 0 bases at J, leaving 7 bases unmatched. CDR3 residues: CAWSVQDRELSGNTIYF. Written as DNA, the CDR3 is TGTGCCTGGAGTGTTCAGGACAGGGAGCTCTCTGGAAACACCATATATTTT.

This clonotype has a count of ten or more. The junction shows a germline mismatch at one end, possibly a read error. The chain couples TRBV5-1 to TRBJ2-7; D not resolved. Per germline, CDR1 SGHRS and CDR2 YFSETQ. This CDR3 spans 14 amino acids. The CDR3 region is CASNKDAVSHEQYF. As DNA, the CDR3 is TGCGCCAGCAACAAGGATGCAGTCTCCCACGAGCAGTACTTC.

This clonotype was found a few times. The chain recombines TRBV18 with TRBJ1-5, with 9 bases matching TRBD1. V shed 3 bases, J shed 6 bases, and the junction held 3 bases outside the gene matches. The CDR3 is 14 residues long. Germline-derived CDR1 and CDR2 are KGHSH and LQKENI. Here the CDR3 reads CASSPGQGAQPQHF. CDR3 DNA: TGTGCCAGCTCACCGGGACAGGGAGCTCAGCCCCAGCATTTT.

This clonotype was recorded a few times. This chain connects TRBV6-1 to TRBJ1-2, with TRBD1 matching over 12 bases. From germline, CDR1 is MNHNS and CDR2 SASEGT. The CDR3 covers 15 residues. The V gene end was trimmed by 5 bases and the J gene end by 4 bases; junction bases not matched to a gene: 5. CDR3 nucleotides: TGTGCCAGCAGTCGGGGACAGGGGGCGGGCTATGGCTACACCTTC. This gives the protein CASSRGQGAGYGYTF.

The genes are TRBV6-1 and TRBJ2-7; a possible D gene is TRBD2 (6 bases). The CDR3 totals 14 residues. Germline CDR1 and CDR2: MNHNS and SASEGT. V lost 6 bases and J 3 bases, leaving 15 bases between the germline ends. The CDR3 loop is CASRTPNSGYEQYF. In nucleotides, the CDR3 is TGTGCCAGCAGAACACCGAATAGCGGCTACGAGCAGTACTTC.

Points on this clonotype: It may be a read error: a sequence one base away is much more abundant. The chain joins TRBV25-1 to TRBJ2-7; 8 bases are shared with TRBD2. The CDR3 length is 14 residues. Germline lookup yields CDR1 MGHDK and CDR2 SYGVNS. The V gene end was trimmed by 6 bases and the J gene end by 5 bases; junction bases not matched to a gene: 9. This chain's CDR3 is CASSESGGLNEQYF. CDR3 DNA sequence: TGTGCCAGCAGCGAGTCGGGGGGGCTCAACGAGCAGTACTTC.

V gene TRBV10-3 combines with J gene TRBJ2-5, with TRBD2 matching over 8 bases. V shed 2 bases, J shed 4 bases, and the junction held 9 bases outside the gene matches. The CDR3 is made up of 16 amino acids. The germline gives CDR1 ENHRY, CDR2 SYGVKD. This CDR3 reads CAISENGGAGGETQYF. CDR3 coding DNA: TGTGCCATCAGTGAGAATGGGGGCGCGGGAGGAGAGACCCAGTACTTC.

The rearrangement uses TRBV6-1 and TRBJ2-3; 8 positions agree with TRBD2. The CDR3 covers 16 residues. J lost 2 bases, V lost 5 bases, and 9 bases had no gene match. Germline assignment: CDR1 MNHNS and CDR2 SASEGT. The CDR3: CASSRLQLADTDTQYF. In nucleotides, the CDR3 is TGTGCCAGCAGTCGACTCCAACTAGCGGACACAGATACGCAGTATTTT.

The chain combines TRBV12-3 or TRBV12-4 with TRBJ1-1; weak D call: TRBD1 (5 bases). V gave up 7 bases and J gave up 2 bases, with 14 bases separating them. The length of the CDR3 is 14 residues. The CDR3 loop reads CASTTGGFNTEAFF. The CDR3 coding sequence is TGTGCCAGCACCACTGGGGGGTTCAACACTGAAGCTTTCTTT.

This clonotype was observed at least ten times. V gene TRBV7-2 combines with J gene TRBJ2-1; 10 positions match TRBD2. V lost 3 bases and J lost 7; bases outside the gene matches: 3. The germline V gene encodes CDR1 SGHTA and CDR2 FQGNSA. The CDR3 runs to 14 residues. DNA for the CDR3: TGTGCCAGCAGCTTGGGGACTAGCGTAAATGAGCAGTTCTTC. Encoded protein: CASSLGTSVNEQFF.

This clonotype was observed many times. The V gene is TRBV29-1, the J gene TRBJ2-5; D is unclear. Trimming cost V 3 bases and J 3 bases, with 5 bases left between them. The CDR3 is 11 amino acids. The germline CDR1 and CDR2 sequences are SQVTM and ANQGSEA. The CDR3 here is CSVDRKETQYF. DNA for the CDR3: TGCAGCGTTGACAGGAAAGAGACCCAGTACTTC.

This clonotype was counted only a few times. This chain joins TRBV6-5 and TRBJ1-1; D is undetermined. Germline V CDR1 and CDR2: MNHEY, SVGAGI. Trimming stripped 6 bases from V and 4 bases from J, with 6 bases between. The CDR3 extends over 11 amino acids. In nucleotides, the CDR3 is TGTGCCAGCAGACGGGGCACTGAAGCTTTCTTT. This translates into CASRRGTEAFF.

This CDR3 reads CASSQRLLTGELFF. The CDR3 bases are TGTGCCAGCAGTCAGAGACTGTTAACCGGGGAGCTGTTTTTT. The gene calls are TRBV6-1 and TRBJ2-2; D is unresolved. Germline loops: CDR1 MNHNS, CDR2 SASEGT. CDR3 size: 14 residues. V gave up 5 bases and J gave up 5 bases, with 12 bases separating them.

The V and J genes are TRBV10-3 and TRBJ2-1, with 10 bases identical to TRBD1. The CDR3 sequence is 16 residues long. V lost 2 bases to trimming and J lost 5 bases; unmatched junction nucleotides: 6. The V gene's germline CDR1 is ENHRY and CDR2 SYGVKD. This CDR3 reads CAISEPTGGRDNEQFF. The CDR3 DNA reads TGTGCCATCAGTGAGCCGACAGGGGGCAGGGACAATGAGCAGTTCTTC.

This clonotype was detected many times. This chain links TRBV7-2 with TRBJ2-7; 8 nucleotides agree with TRBD2. The CDR3 spans 13 residues. Per the germline V gene, CDR1 is SGHTA and CDR2 is FQGNSA. With 1 base clipped from V and 4 bases from J, the junction kept 0 bases outside the gene matches. The CDR3 here is CASSLGLAYEQYF. The CDR3 nucleotides are TGTGCCAGCAGCTTAGGACTAGCGTACGAGCAGTACTTC.

The J gene is TRBJ2-5, the V gene TRBV29-1, with D possibly TRBD2 on 5 matching bases. V dropped 6 bases and J dropped 5 bases, with 16 bases sitting between them. This CDR3 has 13 residues. The germline CDR1 and CDR2 sequences are SQVTM and ANQGSEA. The CDR3 DNA follows: TGCAGCGTACAGACTTTTTCGGGGGAGACCCAGTACTTC. Translating gives CSVQTFSGETQYF.

In its sample, this clonotype was seen many times. CDR3 in amino acids: CASSSSGTGRSLNSPLHF. The DNA for the CDR3 is TGTGCCAGCAGCTCAAGTGGTACAGGCCGATCTCTGAATTCACCCCTCCACTTT. This rearrangement joins TRBV21-1 to TRBJ1-6; TRBD1, the table's D call, was not compared with the DNA. TRBV21-1 is marked as a pseudogene. The CDR3 loop spans 18 amino acids.

This clonotype was counted between two and nine times. The chain joins TRBV6-5 to TRBJ1-3, with TRBD1 identical over 7 bases. The germline CDR1 and CDR2 sequences are MNHEY and SVGAGI. With V trimmed by 0 bases and J by 4 bases, 6 bases remained unmatched. The CDR3 runs 16 residues. The DNA for the CDR3 is TGTGCCAGCAGTTACTCGGGCAGGGGGTCGGGAAACACCATATATTTT. Amino acid sequence: CASSYSGRGSGNTIYF.

The J gene is TRBJ2-6, the V gene TRBV6-5; perhaps D is TRBD1 or TRBD2 (6 bases each). CDR1 is MNHEY and CDR2 is SVGAGI in the germline V gene. This CDR3 is built from 19 residues. The ends were cut back, 2 bases at V and 0 bases at J, with 17 bases in the middle. CDR3 sequence: CASSYIIRGLNSGANVLTF. The CDR3 DNA reads TGTGCCAGCAGTTACATAATCAGGGGACTCAACTCTGGGGCCAACGTCCTGACTTTC.

The CDR3 DNA follows: TGTGCCAGCAGTTTAGGAGGGGGTAGGGACCCTGAAGCTTTCTTT. Amino acid sequence: CASSLGGGRDPEAFF. The V gene is TRBV12-3 or TRBV12-4, the J gene TRBJ1-1; weak D call: TRBD1 (6 bases). The CDR3 is made up of 15 amino acids. The ends were cut back, 1 base at V and 6 bases at J, with 15 bases in the middle.